The next 28 T cell receptor beta chains were all read from a single sample in a study of cytomegalovirus exposure and HLA in healthy donors. Use of 60 Vbeta and 13 Jbeta primers characterized the PCR. Sequencing used immunoSEQ multiplex PCR; TCRdb keeps in-frame clones, though not all of them. The sample lists about 210,000 clones; around 84% were seen once. Sequenced material: PBMCs. All receptors derive from a man aged 35 to 55 in good health and CMV-seropositive.

V and J are TRBV4-2 and TRBJ1-1; TRBD1 matches 9 bases. Germline assignment: CDR1 LGHNA and CDR2 YNFKEQ. This CDR3 contains 14 residues. The ends lost 3 bases at V and 1 base at J; junction bases unmatched: 0. The CDR3 loop reads CASSQGQGNTEAFF. CDR3 nucleotides: TGTGCCAGCAGCCAGGGACAGGGGAACACTGAAGCTTTCTTT.

The chain employs TRBV28 and TRBJ2-3; 15 bases are shared with TRBD2. The CDR3 is 16 residues long. Germline CDR1 reads MDHEN; CDR2 reads SYDVKM. Unmatched junction bases numbered 6, after V lost 5 bases and J lost 6 bases. CDR3 in DNA: TGTGCCAGCAGTCCCTGGACTAGCGGGGGGGCTGATACGCAGTATTTT. It specifies CASSPWTSGGADTQYF.

The V and J genes are TRBV7-2 and TRBJ1-2; a possible D gene is TRBD1 (5 bases). Per the germline V gene, CDR1 is SGHTA and CDR2 is FQGNSA. The CDR3 consists of 15 residues. The V gene lost 1 base and the J gene lost 2 bases, with 11 bases spanning the gap. Here the CDR3 DNA reads TGTGCCAGCAGCTTAGAGGGGTTGGGGAACTATGGCTACACCTTC. It codes for CASSLEGLGNYGYTF.

The DNA for the CDR3 is TGTGCCAGCTCACCAGTGGCGGGAGCCACGAACACCGGGGAGCTGTTTTTT. It specifies CASSPVAGATNTGELFF. The chain links TRBV18 to TRBJ2-2; the match to TRBD2 covers 7 bases. With 2 bases clipped from V and 0 bases from J, the junction kept 6 bases outside the gene matches. The CDR3 contains 17 residues. Germline V CDR1 and CDR2: KGHSH, LQKENI.

This chain uses TRBV28 with TRBJ2-6; D may be TRBD2 (5 bases). Germline V CDR1 and CDR2: MDHEN, SYDVKM. Trimming stripped 7 bases from V and 2 bases from J, with 15 bases between. The CDR3 length is 16 residues. The CDR3, as DNA: TGTGCCAGCATTCCATCGACCGGGGCTGGGGCCAACGTCCTGACTTTC. This translates into CASIPSTGAGANVLTF.

The gene calls are TRBV5-8 and TRBJ2-7; tentatively, D is TRBD1 (6 bases). There are 12 residues in the CDR3. Germline V gene lookup returns CDR1 SGHTS and CDR2 YDEGEE. Trimming stripped 4 bases from V and 6 bases from J, with 11 bases between. This chain's CDR3 is CASSTETGEQYF. Written as DNA, the CDR3 is TGTGCCAGCAGCACAGAGACAGGCGAGCAGTACTTC.

The chain recombines TRBV2 with TRBJ2-1; TRBD2 aligns across 7 bases. The CDR3 sequence is 13 residues long. V was pared by 10 bases and J by 5 bases, with 8 bases of the junction left unmatched. Germline assignment: CDR1 SNHLY and CDR2 FYNNEI. The CDR3 region is CANSGLGDNEQFF. The CDR3 DNA is TGTGCCAATAGCGGGTTGGGGGACAATGAGCAGTTCTTC.

The genes are TRBV6-5 and TRBJ1-3, with no clear D. The CDR3 loop spans 14 amino acids. V was clipped by 5 bases and J by 3 bases, with 11 bases between them. Germline V gives CDR1 MNHEY, CDR2 SVGAGI. CDR3 in amino acids: CASSRTLLGNTIYF. Here the CDR3 DNA reads TGTGCCAGCAGTCGGACTCTCCTTGGAAACACCATATATTTT.

This rearrangement joins TRBV2 to TRBJ1-4; 7 nucleotides agree with TRBD1. J gave up 6 bases and V 6 bases, and 7 bases lay outside the gene matches. CDR1 and CDR2 from the germline V gene are SNHLY and FYNNEI. This CDR3 has 14 residues. The CDR3 bases are TGTGCCAGCAGAGACAGGGTGGGGGATGAAAAACTGTTTTTT. Encoded protein: CASRDRVGDEKLFF.

This clone was counted once. V is TRBV29-1 and J is TRBJ2-6; no reliable D call. V was shortened by 3 bases and J by 0 bases, with 3 bases between the two germline ends. This CDR3 contains 13 residues. Germline values: CDR1 SQVTM, CDR2 ANQGSEA. The CDR3 DNA reads as TGCAGCGTTGACAGCTCTGGGGCCAACGTCCTGACTTTC. Amino acids: CSVDSSGANVLTF.

This chain connects TRBV7-8 to TRBJ2-2; 9 bases match TRBD1. The ends lost 4 bases at V and 5 bases at J; junction bases unmatched: 5. Germline CDR1 and CDR2: SGHVS and FQNEAQ. The CDR3 has 15 amino acids. This CDR3 reads CASSSGTGNTGELFF. DNA for the CDR3: TGTGCCAGCAGCTCAGGGACAGGGAATACCGGGGAGCTGTTTTTT.

This clone was seen a handful of times. This chain links TRBV28 with TRBJ1-5, with a possible D match to TRBD1 (5 bases). The CDR3 runs to 13 residues. Germline CDR1 reads MDHEN; CDR2 reads SYDVKM. V dropped 4 bases and J dropped 7 bases, with 11 bases sitting between them. The CDR3 region is CASSSGGVQPQHF. The CDR3 DNA is TGTGCCAGCAGTTCGGGGGGGGTGCAGCCCCAGCATTTT.

CDR3 amino acids: CASSLALVGGNSYNEQFF. In DNA form, the CDR3 reads TGTGCCAGCAGCTTAGCCCTAGTGGGGGGTAACTCCTACAATGAGCAGTTCTTC. The chain is built from TRBV7-2 and TRBJ2-1; D perhaps matches TRBD2 (6 bases). V was pared by 0 bases and J by 0 bases, with 15 bases between. Germline lookup yields CDR1 SGHTA and CDR2 FQGNSA. The CDR3 covers 18 residues.

The table lists this clone with a count of one. The V gene is TRBV25-1, the J gene TRBJ1-1; maybe TRBD1 (6 bases). Germline lookup yields CDR1 MGHDK and CDR2 SYGVNS. V shed 5 bases and J shed 0 bases, with 16 bases lying between them. The CDR3 consists of 16 residues. For the CDR3, the DNA is TGTGCCAGCAGTCCCTGGGGGGGGCCCTTGAACACTGAAGCTTTCTTT. This encodes CASSPWGGPLNTEAFF.

The chain is built from TRBV10-3 and TRBJ2-3, with 7 bases matching TRBD2. The ends lost 4 bases at V and 5 bases at J; junction bases unmatched: 9. Germline CDR1 and CDR2: ENHRY and SYGVKD. The CDR3 is 15 residues long. CDR3 sequence (DNA): TGTGCCATCAGTGTTGGCGGGAGCGTGGTAGATACGCAGTATTTT. Amino acids: CAISVGGSVVDTQYF.

The gene calls are TRBV6-1 and TRBJ2-7; the match to TRBD2 covers 7 bases. The V gene's germline CDR1 is MNHNS and CDR2 SASEGT. CDR3 length: 15 residues. Unmatched junction bases numbered 10, after V lost 6 bases and J lost 2 bases. Here the CDR3 DNA reads TGTGCCAGCAGCTCCGGGGGGTCTCGGGCCTACGAGCAGTACTTC. It translates to CASSSGGSRAYEQYF.

The chain employs TRBV28 and TRBJ1-2, with D unclear. With 3 bases removed from V and 3 bases from J, the gap between germline ends came to 17 bases. The CDR3 runs 16 residues. Germline V CDR1 and CDR2: MDHEN, SYDVKM. The CDR3 loop is CASSFSPASEDYGYTF. CDR3 in DNA: TGTGCCAGCAGTTTTAGCCCCGCCTCGGAGGACTATGGCTACACCTTC.

V and J are TRBV18 and TRBJ1-1; TRBD1 matches at 7 bases. The CDR3 has 14 amino acids. Germline loops: CDR1 KGHSH, CDR2 LQKENI. V gave up 3 bases and J gave up 5 bases; unmatched junction bases: 6. The CDR3 loop reads CASSPSTGRTEAFF. CDR3 bases: TGTGCCAGCTCACCCTCGACAGGGCGGACTGAAGCTTTCTTT. Filled out from reference TRBV18 and TRBJ1-1, the complete variable domain reads NAGVMQNPRHLVRRRGQEARLRCSPMKGHSHVYWYRQLPEEGLKFMVYLQKENIIDESGMPKERFSAEFPKEGPSILRIQQVVRGDSAAYFCASSPSTGRTEAFFGQGTRLTVV.

Turning to this clone: At one end, the junction sequence differs from germline, possibly due to a read error. The V call is TRBV2, the J call TRBJ2-2; D perhaps matches TRBD2 (6 bases). This CDR3 is 14 amino acids long. Germline V gene lookup returns CDR1 SNHLY and CDR2 FYNNEI. Written as DNA, the CDR3 is TGTGCCAGCAGTGAAGTGGGAGAGGCCGGGGGGCTGTTTTTT. Translating gives CASSEVGEAGGLFF.

This clone occurred once. J is TRBJ1-2 and V is TRBV28, with D unresolved. The length of the CDR3 is 16 residues. CDR1 MDHEN and CDR2 SYDVKM come from the germline V gene. V lost 7 bases and J 4 bases, leaving 22 bases between the germline ends. The CDR3 sequence: CASNTEGKGASYGYTF. CDR3 in DNA: TGTGCCAGCAATACCGAGGGTAAGGGCGCGAGCTATGGCTACACCTTC.

The chain recombines TRBV6-1 with TRBJ1-4; possibly TRBD1 for D (5 bases). Germline CDR1 is MNHNS and CDR2 is SASEGT. This CDR3 is built from 16 residues. Trimming removed 0 bases at V and 1 base at J, with 9 bases between. In DNA, the CDR3 is TGTGCCAGCAGTGAAGCTTCAACAGGAACTAATGAAAAACTGTTTTTT. This codes for CASSEASTGTNEKLFF.

The chain couples TRBV19 to TRBJ1-5; no clear D gene. This CDR3 spans 14 amino acids. The germline gives CDR1 LNHDA, CDR2 SQIVND (reference sequence). Trimming cost V 3 bases and J 5 bases, with 11 bases left between them. In DNA, the CDR3 is TGTGCCAGTAGTATGCGATTCGGGGATCAGCCCCAGCATTTT. This translates into CASSMRFGDQPQHF.

This rearrangement joins TRBV14 to TRBJ2-2; 9 bases are a match to TRBD2. V was pared by 1 base and J by 4 bases, with 7 bases of the junction left unmatched. Germline values: CDR1 SGHDN, CDR2 FVKESK. The CDR3 has 17 residues. The CDR3 coding sequence is TGTGCCAGCAGCCAAGGTGATAGCGGGAGCTTCACCGGGGAGCTGTTTTTT. Residues: CASSQGDSGSFTGELFF.

In its sample, this clone was seen once. The chain is built from TRBV11-1 and TRBJ1-1; 8 nucleotides agree with TRBD1. The CDR3 extends over 15 amino acids. Germline CDR1 and CDR2: SGHAT and FQDESV (reference sequence). V shed 1 base and J 3 bases; nucleotides not matched to a gene: 4. The CDR3 is CASSLGDRPDTEAFF. The CDR3 DNA reads as TGTGCCAGCAGCTTAGGGGACAGGCCCGACACTGAAGCTTTCTTT. The whole variable domain, filled in from reference TRBV11-1 and TRBJ1-1, reads EAEVAQSPRYKITEKSQAVAFWCDPISGHATLYWYRQILGQGPELLVQFQDESVVDDSQLPKDRFSAERLKGVDSTLKIQPAELGDSAMYLCASSLGDRPDTEAFFGQGTRLTVV.

J is TRBJ1-5 and V is TRBV4-2; 8 nucleotides match TRBD1. Trimming at V came to 0 bases and at J to 4 bases, leaving 8 bases not matched to a gene. The germline CDR1 and CDR2 sequences are LGHNA and YNFKEQ. The CDR3 totals 17 residues. Here the CDR3 reads CASSQEGQGWRNQPQHF. The CDR3 DNA follows: TGTGCCAGCAGCCAAGAAGGACAGGGATGGAGGAATCAGCCCCAGCATTTT.

CDR3: CSVTWGRGYTF. In DNA, the CDR3 is TGCAGCGTTACCTGGGGCAGGGGCTACACCTTC. The chain uses TRBV29-1 and TRBJ1-2; possible D gene TRBD1, 5 bases. The ends were cut back, 5 bases at V and 8 bases at J, with 12 bases in the middle. CDR3 size: 11 residues. The V gene's germline CDR1 is SQVTM and CDR2 ANQGSEA.

This clone was found once. CDR3: CASSYEAGPYNEQFF. The CDR3, as DNA: TGTGCCAGCAGTTACGAAGCGGGTCCCTACAATGAGCAGTTCTTC. The V and J genes are TRBV6-5 and TRBJ2-1; perhaps TRBD2 as D (6 bases). Germline-derived CDR1 and CDR2 are MNHEY and SVGAGI. This CDR3 is built from 15 residues. V was shortened by 2 bases and J by 2 bases, with 10 bases between the two germline ends.

The sample holds a few counts of this clone. The chain carries TRBV6-6 and TRBJ2-5; D is undetermined. The J call may not be correct, given that the DNA end is closer to TRBJ2-7. Germline-derived CDR1 and CDR2 are MNHNY and SVGAGI (reference sequence). The CDR3 runs to 11 residues. The CDR3 loop reads CASSYSNEQYF. In nucleotides, the CDR3 is TGTGCCAGCAGTTACTCGAACGAGCAGTACTTC.